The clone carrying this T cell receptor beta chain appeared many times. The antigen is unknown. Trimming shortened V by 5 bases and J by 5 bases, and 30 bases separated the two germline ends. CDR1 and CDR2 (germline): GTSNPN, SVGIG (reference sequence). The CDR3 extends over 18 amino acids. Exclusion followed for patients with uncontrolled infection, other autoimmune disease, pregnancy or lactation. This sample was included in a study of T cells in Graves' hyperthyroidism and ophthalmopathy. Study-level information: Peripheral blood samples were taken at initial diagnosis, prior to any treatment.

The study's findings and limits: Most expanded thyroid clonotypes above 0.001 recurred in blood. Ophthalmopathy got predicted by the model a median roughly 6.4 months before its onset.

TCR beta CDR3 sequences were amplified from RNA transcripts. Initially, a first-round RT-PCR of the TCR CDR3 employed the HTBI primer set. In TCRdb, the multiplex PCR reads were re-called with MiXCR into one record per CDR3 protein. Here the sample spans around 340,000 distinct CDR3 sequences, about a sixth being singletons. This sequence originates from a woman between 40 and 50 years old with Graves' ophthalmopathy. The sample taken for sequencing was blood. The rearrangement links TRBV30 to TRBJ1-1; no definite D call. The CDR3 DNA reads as TGTGCCTGGGCCCCAAGATCGGCCAGGATGGGAAGAGGGACTGAAGCTTTCTTT. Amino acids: CAWAPRSARMGRGTEAFF.